Shown below are 4 T cell receptor beta chains from a single sample sequenced in a study of monozygotic twins with inflammatory bowel disease. TCRdb reprocessed the 5' RACE reads and keeps a single row for each CDR3 protein, giving no DNA. The table lists around 380,000 distinct CDR3 sequences, with more than 2% in the top ten. Sequenced input: blood. The receptors shown here come from a human donor with ulcerative colitis or Crohn's disease, or a healthy co-twin of an affected twin (not recorded which).

V gene TRBV20-1 combines with J gene TRBJ2-1; without DNA, the TCRdb call of TRBD2 cannot be checked. The CDR3 is made up of 14 amino acids. Germline V CDR1 and CDR2: DFQATT, SNEGSKA (reference sequence). CDR3 amino acids: CSAQRGEIRNEQFF.

This chain connects TRBV4-1 to TRBJ2-1; the TRBD2 assignment by TCRdb is unverifiable without DNA. The V gene's germline CDR1 is MGHRA and CDR2 YSYEKL. The CDR3 spans 17 residues. CDR3 region: CASSQVPGLSSYNEQFF.

This chain connects TRBV4-3 to TRBJ2-7; the D call from TCRdb, TRBD1, cannot be confirmed without DNA. The CDR3 runs 15 residues. The V gene's germline CDR1 is LGHNA and CDR2 YSLEER. CDR3 loop: CASSQARGQSYEQYF.

The gene calls are TRBV3-1 and TRBJ2-3. The CDR3 runs 14 residues. CDR1 is LGHDT and CDR2 is YNNKEL in the germline V gene (reference sequence). The CDR3 reads CASSQTLASDTQYF.